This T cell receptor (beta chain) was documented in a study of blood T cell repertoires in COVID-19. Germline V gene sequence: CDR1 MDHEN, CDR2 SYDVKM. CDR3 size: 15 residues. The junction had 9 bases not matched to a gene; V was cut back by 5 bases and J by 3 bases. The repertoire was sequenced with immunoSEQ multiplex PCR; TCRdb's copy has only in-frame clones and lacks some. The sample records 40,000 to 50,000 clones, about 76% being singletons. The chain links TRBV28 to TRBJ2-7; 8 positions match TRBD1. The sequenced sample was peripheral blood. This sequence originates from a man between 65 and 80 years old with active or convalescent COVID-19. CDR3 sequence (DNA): TGTGCCAGCAGTCCCCCCGGGACAGGTTACTACGAGCAGTACTTC. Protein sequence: CASSPPGTGYYEQYF.